The 17 T cell receptor beta chains reported below all come from one sample, sequenced in a study of post-analysis software for immune sequencing data. General study points: Comparison of patients with controls showed four or five TRBV segments more frequent in patients, TRBV5-6, TRBV5-1 and TRBV20-1 among them.

No antigen has been identified for these receptors. Prepared libraries of TCR beta cDNA carried unique molecular identifiers. TCRdb re-analysed the PCR reads in MiXCR, keeping a single row per CDR3 protein. The sample lists roughly 600,000 distinct CDR3 sequences, 40% to 50% seen once, with more than 1.5% in the top ten. The specimen was blood. The receptors come from a girl between 5 and 17 years old with multiple sclerosis.

The V and J genes are TRBV4-1 and TRBJ2-1; D may be TRBD1 (6 bases). This CDR3 is built from 15 residues. Trimming cost V 2 bases and J 2 bases, with 10 bases left between them. Germline CDR1 MGHRA, CDR2 YSYEKL. DNA for the CDR3: TGCGCCAGCAGCCAAAGACAGGTCCCCTACAATGAGCAGTTCTTC. It specifies CASSQRQVPYNEQFF.

The sample holds one count of this clonotype. The J gene is TRBJ1-1, the V gene TRBV12-3 or TRBV12-4; 7 nucleotides match TRBD1. Trimming removed 6 bases from V and 6 bases from J; junction bases left unmatched: 1. The CDR3 contains 11 residues. The CDR3 region has the DNA TGTGCCAGCAGAGGGACAGCTGAAGCTTTCTTT. Protein sequence: CASRGTAEAFF.

This clonotype was observed a few times. The chain recombines TRBV6-1 with TRBJ2-7; 7 bases are a match to TRBD1. V was pared by 4 bases and J by 2 bases, with 14 bases of the junction left unmatched. The germline CDR1 and CDR2 sequences are MNHNS and SASEGT. This CDR3 is 17 amino acids long. The CDR3 region has the DNA TGTGCCAGCAGTGTACCGGGACAGCGACGCCTTCCCTACGAGCAGTACTTC. Protein product: CASSVPGQRRLPYEQYF.

The J gene is TRBJ2-1, the V gene TRBV12-3 or TRBV12-4; 7 bases fit TRBD1. This CDR3 is 17 amino acids long. With 5 bases clipped from V and 0 bases from J, the junction kept 10 bases outside the gene matches. The CDR3 here is CASSPLMGQNSYNEQFF. The CDR3 region has the DNA TGTGCCAGCAGTCCCCTAATGGGACAGAACTCCTACAATGAGCAGTTCTTC.

The chain has TRBV12-3 or TRBV12-4 and TRBJ2-5; weak D call: TRBD1 (5 bases). The CDR3 is 14 amino acids. The V and J ends lost 5 bases and 2 bases respectively, with 12 bases between them. The CDR3 reads CASSRSTVQETQYF. The CDR3 DNA reads as TGTGCCAGCAGTAGGTCGACAGTACAAGAGACCCAGTACTTC.

The chain joins TRBV27 to TRBJ1-4; D not certain. Deletions cut 6 bases from V and 8 bases from J, with 13 bases between. The CDR3 runs to 13 residues. CDR1 MNHEY and CDR2 SMNVEV come from the germline V gene (reference sequence). CDR3 DNA: TGTGCCAGCAGGGGAGGGCGTGGGGAAAAACTGTTTTTT. Translated: CASRGGRGEKLFF.

Comment on this clonotype: This could be a read error, since a much larger clone is one nucleotide away. This chain connects TRBV10-3 to TRBJ2-3, with 13 bases lining up with TRBD2. Per the germline V gene, CDR1 is ENHRY and CDR2 is SYGVKD. Trimming removed 6 bases from V and 8 bases from J; junction bases left unmatched: 8. The CDR3 covers 15 residues. The CDR3 region is CAISSGLAGMVTQYF. The CDR3 DNA sequence: TGTGCCATCAGCTCGGGACTAGCGGGGATGGTTACGCAGTATTTT.

Concerning this clonotype itself: A much bigger clone sits one base away, suggesting this may be a read error. This chain links TRBV12-3 or TRBV12-4 with TRBJ2-3; 7 positions agree with TRBD1. The CDR3 has 15 residues. CDR3 DNA: TGTGCCAGCAGCTTCAGACAGGGACGCACAGATGCGCAGTATTTT. Amino acids: CASSFRQGRTDAQYF.

The J gene is TRBJ1-1, the V gene TRBV29-1; D is unresolved. CDR1 and CDR2 from the germline V gene are SQVTM and ANQGSEA. The V and J ends lost 2 bases and 3 bases respectively, with 13 bases between them. The CDR3 has 14 amino acids. For the CDR3, the DNA is TGCAGCGTTGAATCTCCGTGGGTGGACACTGAAGCTTTCTTT. Translating it yields CSVESPWVDTEAFF. Together with reference TRBV29-1 and TRBJ1-1, the CDR3 gives the full variable domain: SAVISQKPSRDICQRGTSLTIQCQVDSQVTMMFWYRQQPGQSLTLIATANQGSEATYESGFVIDKFPISRPNLTFSTLTVSNMSPEDSSIYLCSVESPWVDTEAFFGQGTRLTVV.

The rearrangement links TRBV29-1 to TRBJ1-1, with D hard to call. Germline V lookup: CDR1 SQVTM, CDR2 ANQGSEA. The length of the CDR3 is 10 residues. V dropped 7 bases and J dropped 3 bases, with 6 bases sitting between them. The CDR3 coding sequence is TGCAGCGGAAAAGACACTGAAGCTTTCTTT. Its protein is CSGKDTEAFF.

In its sample, this clonotype was seen a few times. This chain joins TRBV20-1 and TRBJ2-1, with D possibly TRBD1 on 6 matching bases. CDR3 length: 14 residues. V was trimmed by 1 base and J by 1 base, leaving 8 bases between them. Germline values: CDR1 DFQATT, CDR2 SNEGSKA (reference sequence). Here the CDR3 DNA reads TGCAGTGCTAGAGGGGGGCCGTCCTACAATGAGCAGTTCTTC. Amino acid sequence: CSARGGPSYNEQFF.

In its sample, this clonotype was seen a few times. V and J are TRBV5-1 and TRBJ2-5, with D possibly being TRBD1 (5 bases). The length of the CDR3 is 14 residues. Germline-derived CDR1 and CDR2 are SGHRS and YFSETQ. Trimming cost V 0 bases and J 3 bases, with 9 bases left between them. CDR3 coding DNA: TGCGCCAGCAGCTTGGCCATAGGGGAAGAGACCCAGTACTTC. It is translated as CASSLAIGEETQYF.

This chain connects TRBV7-8 to TRBJ2-7; perhaps TRBD1 as D (8 bases). Looked up from germline, CDR1 is SGHVS and CDR2 is FQNEAQ. V was pared by 5 bases and J by 3 bases, with 14 bases between. The CDR3 has 14 residues. CDR3 sequence reads: CASSIQGGGYEQYF. CDR3 sequence (DNA): TGTGCCAGCAGCATACAGGGGGGGGGCTACGAGCAGTACTTC.

The chain has TRBV6-5 and TRBJ2-7; D not certain. This CDR3 is 13 amino acids long. V was shortened by 2 bases and J by 9 bases, with 14 bases between the two germline ends. CDR1 and CDR2 from the germline V gene are MNHEY and SVGAGI. Here the CDR3 reads CASSYESSAGQYF. The CDR3, as DNA: TGTGCCAGCAGTTACGAGTCCTCAGCAGGGCAGTACTTC.

The genes are TRBV20-1 and TRBJ1-2; D gene ambiguous. The ends were cut back, 6 bases at V and 5 bases at J, with 16 bases in the middle. This CDR3 comprises 13 residues. Germline loops: CDR1 DFQATT, CDR2 SNEGSKA (reference sequence). CDR3 sequence: CSATRGEKYGYTF. CDR3 sequence (DNA): TGCAGTGCCACCCGCGGAGAGAAATATGGCTACACCTTC.

The chain employs TRBV9 and TRBJ2-1, with a weak D call TRBD2 (6 bases). The germline V gene encodes CDR1 SGDLS and CDR2 YYNGEE. This CDR3 spans 16 amino acids. V lost 3 bases, J lost 2 bases, and 15 bases lay in between. CDR3 protein: CASSAGLSDPYNEQFF. The DNA for the CDR3 is TGTGCCAGCAGCGCCGGACTATCTGATCCCTACAATGAGCAGTTCTTC.

V is TRBV10-3 and J is TRBJ2-1, with TRBD2 matching 10 bases. Germline V lookup: CDR1 ENHRY, CDR2 SYGVKD. The CDR3 extends over 12 amino acids. The CDR3 sequence: CATGLAYNEQFF. CDR3 sequence (DNA): TGTGCTACGGGACTAGCGTACAATGAGCAGTTCTTC.